One and the same sample provided the 21 T cell receptor beta chains below, sequenced in a study of Ad26.COV2.S vaccination and SARS-CoV-2 variants. The treatment is: some 19 received Ad26.COV2.S at low or high dose, single or two shots; about 5 received placebo; per-sample allocation not given. On day 63 after the first injection, vaccine and placebo recipients gave samples. The assay was immunoSEQ multiplex PCR, and TCRdb's table has in-frame clones only and misses some. The sample contains roughly 700,000 clones, roughly 90% of which appear only once. This material consisted of peripheral blood, taken in a trial of Ad26.COV2.S vaccine versus placebo. The source of these receptors is a person between 18 and 65 years old who received the Ad26.COV2.S COVID-19 vaccine or a placebo.

Only one count was recorded for this clone. The chain carries TRBV6-6 and TRBJ2-5; D may be TRBD1 or TRBD2 (5 bases each). Trimming removed 4 bases from V and 7 bases from J, with 19 bases in between. CDR1 and CDR2 (germline): MNHNY, SVGAGI (reference sequence). The CDR3 sequence is 15 residues long. The CDR3 reads CASSWGSGTSGTQYF. In DNA, the CDR3 is TGTGCCAGCAGTTGGGGGTCGGGCACCTCCGGGACCCAGTACTTC.

This clone was seen a single time. The V and J genes are TRBV24-1 and TRBJ2-5; 10 bases map to TRBD1. The CDR3 spans 15 residues. V lost 4 bases and J lost 5; bases outside the gene matches: 6. The germline gives CDR1 KGHDR, CDR2 SFDVKD. The CDR3 DNA is TGTGCCACCAGTGACCACGGGACAGGGGAGGAGACCCAGTACTTC. Encoded protein: CATSDHGTGEETQYF.

This rearrangement joins TRBV29-1 to TRBJ2-4; the match to TRBD1 covers 7 bases. The CDR3 consists of 14 residues. Germline loops: CDR1 SQVTM, CDR2 ANQGSEA. J lost 7 bases, V lost 3 bases, and 9 bases had no gene match. The CDR3 loop is CSVEGQTLGNIQYF. As DNA, the CDR3 is TGCAGCGTTGAGGGACAGACTTTAGGTAACATTCAGTACTTC.

This sequence joins TRBV10-3 and TRBJ1-1; a possible D gene is TRBD1 (6 bases). Germline V gives CDR1 ENHRY, CDR2 SYGVKD. The CDR3 is made up of 14 amino acids. With 0 bases removed from V and 4 bases from J, the gap between germline ends came to 9 bases. The CDR3 DNA sequence: TGTGCCATCAGTGAGTCGAGGGGGGGCACTGAAGCTTTCTTT. Its translation: CAISESRGGTEAFF.

The gene calls are TRBV4-2 and TRBJ1-5; 12 bases match TRBD1. Germline V gene lookup returns CDR1 LGHNA and CDR2 YNFKEQ. The V gene end was trimmed by 2 bases and the J gene end by 6 bases; junction bases not matched to a gene: 11. CDR3 length: 18 residues. CDR3 sequence reads: CASSQFLGGQGAGQPQHF. The CDR3 DNA follows: TGTGCCAGCAGCCAATTCTTAGGGGGACAGGGGGCAGGTCAGCCCCAGCATTTT.

The chain employs TRBV6-5 and TRBJ2-2; 10 bases are shared with TRBD2. J gave up 7 bases and V 6 bases, and 8 bases lay outside the gene matches. CDR3 size: 15 residues. Germline V gene data show CDR1 as MNHEY and CDR2 as SVGAGI. The CDR3 DNA reads as TGTGCCAGCAGCCAGCGGGGGGGGCAAGTCGGGGAGCTGTTTTTT. Encoded protein: CASSQRGGQVGELFF.

The rearrangement links TRBV7-8 to TRBJ2-3; D remains ambiguous. V was trimmed by 0 bases and J by 7 bases, leaving 11 bases between them. The CDR3 runs 14 residues. Germline V gene lookup returns CDR1 SGHVS and CDR2 FQNEAQ. CDR3 in DNA: TGTGCCAGCAGCTTAGCTCCTGGTAGGAATACGCAGTATTTT. It specifies CASSLAPGRNTQYF. Full variable domain (remainder filled in from reference TRBV7-8 and TRBJ2-3): GAGVSQSPRYKVAKRGQDVALRCDPISGHVSLFWYQQALGQGPEFLTYFQNEAQLDKSGLPSDRFFAERPEGSVSTLKIQRTQQEDSAVYLCASSLAPGRNTQYFGPGTRLTVL.

The rearrangement uses TRBV6-5 and TRBJ1-1; D is perhaps TRBD1 (5 bases). The CDR3 runs to 13 residues. V lost 8 bases and J lost 3, with 13 bases in between. Germline values: CDR1 MNHEY, CDR2 SVGAGI. The DNA for the CDR3 is TGTGCCAGCTCGGTGATGGGGGACACTGAAGCTTTCTTT. Amino acid sequence: CASSVMGDTEAFF.

This chain links TRBV14 with TRBJ2-3; 7 nucleotides match TRBD2. Per the germline V gene, CDR1 is SGHDN and CDR2 is FVKESK. This CDR3 has 15 amino acids. J was trimmed by 3 bases and V by 4 bases; bases with no gene match: 7. The CDR3 reads CASSLLTSRTDTQYF. CDR3 nucleotides: TGTGCCAGCAGCCTCTTGACTAGCAGGACAGATACGCAGTATTTT.

A note on this clone: At one end, the junction sequence differs from germline, possibly due to a read error. J is TRBJ1-5 and V is TRBV27; tentatively, D is TRBD1 (5 bases). CDR3 size: 15 residues. From germline, CDR1 is MNHEY and CDR2 SMNVEV (reference sequence). The CDR3 region is CASSLSGTGGQPQHF. CDR3 sequence (DNA): TGTGCCAGCAGTCTATCAGGGACTGGGGGTCAGCCCCAGCATTTT.

There are a few counts of this clone. This chain joins TRBV9 and TRBJ2-3; TRBD2 aligns across 10 bases. The CDR3 length is 16 residues. From germline, CDR1 is SGDLS and CDR2 YYNGEE. V gave up 0 bases and J gave up 6 bases; unmatched junction bases: 7. CDR3 DNA: TGTGCCAGCAGCGTAGTGAGCAGCGGGGGGGCTGATACGCAGTATTTT. As protein: CASSVVSSGGADTQYF.

The V and J genes are TRBV30 and TRBJ2-1, with D perhaps TRBD1 (5 bases). The CDR3 is 14 amino acids. Germline assignment: CDR1 GTSNPN and CDR2 SVGIG (reference sequence). V was cut by 3 bases and J by 6 bases, with 15 bases left in between. Written as DNA, the CDR3 is TGTGCCTGGAGGGGGCCCCTCATTCTCAATGAGCAGTTCTTC. Translation gives CAWRGPLILNEQFF.

This chain's CDR3 is CASSSGRDEQYF. The CDR3, as DNA: TGTGCCAGCTCATCCGGACGGGACGAGCAGTACTTC. V usage is TRBV18 and J usage is TRBJ2-7, with unresolved D. The CDR3 contains 12 residues. Deletions cut 5 bases from V and 5 bases from J, with 10 bases between. Germline V gene sequence: CDR1 KGHSH, CDR2 LQKENI.

The genes are TRBV5-6 and TRBJ2-7; 9 bases fit TRBD2. Germline assignment: CDR1 SGHDT and CDR2 YYEEEE. V was pared by 4 bases and J by 7 bases, with 12 bases of the junction left unmatched. The CDR3 consists of 15 residues. The CDR3 DNA sequence: TGTGCCAGCAGCGGATTAGCGGGGGACGTGCTGGAGCAGTACTTC. This sequence encodes CASSGLAGDVLEQYF. Drawing the rest from reference TRBV5-6 and TRBJ2-7, the complete variable domain is DAGVTQSPTHLIKTRGQQVTLRCSPKSGHDTVSWYQQALGQGPQFIFQYYEEEERQRGNFPDRFSGHQFPNYSSELNVNALLLGDSALYLCASSGLAGDVLEQYFGPGTRLTVT.

The CDR3 nucleotides are TGTGCCAGCAGCCCAGGAGGGTATAATTCACCCCTCCACTTT. It encodes CASSPGGYNSPLHF. The chain carries TRBV9 and TRBJ1-6; D is unclear. Looked up from germline, CDR1 is SGDLS and CDR2 is YYNGEE. V lost 4 bases, J lost 4 bases, and 9 bases lay in between. The CDR3 has 14 amino acids.

This clone was seen a single time. The CDR3 sequence: CASSQSGQGRNSYEQYF. CDR3 coding DNA: TGTGCCAGCAGCCAATCGGGACAGGGGAGGAACTCCTACGAGCAGTACTTC. V and J are TRBV14 and TRBJ2-7, with TRBD1 matching over 10 bases. The V segment lost 2 bases and the J segment 0 bases; nucleotides outside the gene matches: 7. The CDR3 loop spans 17 amino acids. Germline V lookup: CDR1 SGHDN, CDR2 FVKESK.

The rearrangement uses TRBV5-5 and TRBJ1-5, with D unresolved. The germline V and J ends were trimmed by 2 bases and 2 bases, with 11 bases remaining between them. CDR3 size: 15 residues. The germline CDR1 and CDR2 sequences are SGHKS and YYEKEE (reference sequence). The CDR3 reads CASSFGPGGNQPQHF. Here the CDR3 DNA reads TGTGCCAGCAGCTTTGGCCCCGGGGGCAATCAGCCCCAGCATTTT.

The V gene is TRBV18, the J gene TRBJ2-3; TRBD2 might be the D (5 bases). Trimming stripped 5 bases from V and 6 bases from J, with 15 bases between. Germline V gene lookup returns CDR1 KGHSH and CDR2 LQKENI. The CDR3 is 14 amino acids. The CDR3 loop is CASSSSDSLDTQYF. The CDR3, as DNA: TGTGCCAGCTCATCATCGGACTCCTTGGATACGCAGTATTTT.

The V and J genes are TRBV27 and TRBJ2-7; D unresolved. This CDR3 comprises 11 residues. V shed 3 bases and J shed 5 bases, with 5 bases lying between them. Germline V gene lookup returns CDR1 MNHEY and CDR2 SMNVEV (reference sequence). The CDR3: CASSFGDEQYF. Here the CDR3 DNA reads TGTGCCAGCAGTTTCGGAGACGAGCAGTACTTC.

V and J are TRBV30 and TRBJ2-7, with D perhaps TRBD1 (8 bases). This CDR3 is 15 amino acids long. Looked up from germline, CDR1 is GTSNPN and CDR2 is SVGIG (reference sequence). V was pared by 1 base and J by 7 bases, with 20 bases between. CDR3 region: CAWSATSDRGGEQYF. In DNA, the CDR3 is TGTGCCTGGAGTGCCACATCAGACAGGGGAGGGGAGCAGTACTTC. Variable domain in full (rest from reference TRBV30 and TRBJ2-7): SQTIHQWPATLVQPVGSPLSLECTVEGTSNPNLYWYRQAAGRGLQLLFYSVGIGQISSEVPQNLSASRPQDRQFILSSKKLLLSDSGFYLCAWSATSDRGGEQYFGPGTRLTVT.

In its sample, this clone was seen once. This chain uses TRBV29-1 with TRBJ1-2; D might be TRBD1 (6 bases). Trimming shortened V by 3 bases and J by 4 bases, and 15 bases separated the two germline ends. This CDR3 is built from 14 residues. Germline loops: CDR1 SQVTM, CDR2 ANQGSEA. CDR3 region: CSVEWTEYRYGYTF. The CDR3 coding sequence is TGCAGCGTTGAGTGGACAGAATACCGCTATGGCTACACCTTC.